This T cell receptor (beta chain) was observed in a study of T cells in Graves' hyperthyroidism and ophthalmopathy. Germline CDR1 LNHDA, CDR2 SQIVND (reference sequence). The CDR3 covers 17 residues. Researchers defined stable Graves' hyperthyroidism as no ophthalmopathy progression within 18 months. The patients, who ranged from 18 to 65 in age, presented with newly diagnosed hyperthyroidism lasting under 2 months. For the diagnoses, clinical symptoms, serum thyroxine and TRAb, thyroid ultrasound and orbital computed tomography were used. RNA transcripts were the template for amplifying TCR beta CDR3 regions. The TCR CDR3 was amplified in a first-round RT-PCR using the HTBI primer set. TCRdb ran MiXCR on the multiplex PCR reads and lists one entry per CDR3 protein. The profile shows 600,000 or so distinct CDR3 sequences, 35% to 55% of them singletons. With regard to this clonotype: Mismatch with germline at one junction end may stem from a read error.

The chain joins TRBV19 to TRBJ1-5; 7 bases line up with TRBD1. Sequencing was done on a sample of peripheral blood or thyroid tissue (not recorded which). The receptor was derived from a young woman with Graves' hyperthyroidism. The CDR3 sequence: CANSTGQVKALNQPQHF. The CDR3 DNA reads as TGTGCCAATAGTACAGGACAGGTCAAAGCCCTCAATCAGCCCCAGCATTTT.